The clone carrying this TCR beta chain was seen at least ten times. This specimen belongs to a study of neurological immune-mediated disorders. Synthesis of cDNA was accomplished via 5'RACE employing 10-nucleotide random UMIs. TCRdb re-called the 5' RACE reads through MiXCR, storing one row per CDR3 protein. The data contain approximately 28,000 distinct CDR3 sequences, approximately 16% of them singletons. This sample's time point: technical triplicate 3. This receptor was taken from a female donor with HTLV-1-associated myelopathy (HAM/TSP). Sequencing was done on a sample of CD4+ T cells from blood.

The CDR3 sequence is CASSETLGSDEQFF. In DNA form, the CDR3 reads TGTGCCAGCAGCGAGACCCTGGGTTCGGATGAGCAGTTCTTC. The genes are TRBV7-6 and TRBJ2-1; the D is unclear. V gave up 5 bases and J gave up 8 bases, with 16 bases separating them. CDR1 SGHVS and CDR2 FNYEAQ come from the germline V gene. CDR3 length equals 14 residues.